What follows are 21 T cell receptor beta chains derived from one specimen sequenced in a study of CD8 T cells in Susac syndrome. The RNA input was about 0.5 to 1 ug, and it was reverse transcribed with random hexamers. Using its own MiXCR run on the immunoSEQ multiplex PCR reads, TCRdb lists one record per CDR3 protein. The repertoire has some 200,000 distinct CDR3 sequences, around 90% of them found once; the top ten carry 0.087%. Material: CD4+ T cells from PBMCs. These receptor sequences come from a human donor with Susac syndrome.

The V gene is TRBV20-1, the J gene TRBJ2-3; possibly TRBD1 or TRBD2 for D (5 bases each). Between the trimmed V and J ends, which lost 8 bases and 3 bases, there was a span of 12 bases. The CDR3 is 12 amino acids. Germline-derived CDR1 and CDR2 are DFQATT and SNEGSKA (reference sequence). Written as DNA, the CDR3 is TGCAGTCCGGGGCTAGCTACAGATACGCAGTATTTT. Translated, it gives CSPGLATDTQYF.

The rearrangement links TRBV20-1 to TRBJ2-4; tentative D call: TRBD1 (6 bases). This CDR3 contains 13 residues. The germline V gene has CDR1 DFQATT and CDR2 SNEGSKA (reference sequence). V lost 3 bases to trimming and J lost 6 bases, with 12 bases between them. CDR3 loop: CSASWGPGNIQYF. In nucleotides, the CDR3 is TGCAGTGCTAGTTGGGGGCCGGGAAACATTCAGTACTTC.

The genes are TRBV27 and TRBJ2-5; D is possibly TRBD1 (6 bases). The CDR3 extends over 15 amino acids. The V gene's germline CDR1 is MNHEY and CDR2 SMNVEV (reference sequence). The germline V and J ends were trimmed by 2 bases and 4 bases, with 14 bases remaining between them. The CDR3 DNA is TGTGCCAGCAGTTTACACAGGGAGAGTACAGAGACCCAGTACTTC. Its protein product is CASSLHRESTETQYF.

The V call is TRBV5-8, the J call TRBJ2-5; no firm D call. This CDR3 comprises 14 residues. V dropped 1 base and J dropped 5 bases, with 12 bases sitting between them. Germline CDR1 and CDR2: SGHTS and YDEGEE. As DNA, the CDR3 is TGTGCCAGCAGCTTGTTCCATCGGTGGGAGACCCAGTACTTC. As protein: CASSLFHRWETQYF.

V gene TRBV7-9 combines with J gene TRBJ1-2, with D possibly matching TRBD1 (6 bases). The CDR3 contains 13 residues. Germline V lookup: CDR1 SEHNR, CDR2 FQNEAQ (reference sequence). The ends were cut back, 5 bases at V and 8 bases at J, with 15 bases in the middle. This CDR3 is CASSPGGGRGYTF. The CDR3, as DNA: TGTGCCAGCAGCCCGGGGGGGGGCCGAGGCTACACCTTC.

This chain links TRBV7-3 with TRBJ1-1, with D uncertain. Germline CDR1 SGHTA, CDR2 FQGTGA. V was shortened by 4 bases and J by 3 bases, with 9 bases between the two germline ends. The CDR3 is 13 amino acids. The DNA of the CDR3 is TGTGCCAGCAGCTCCGGGCCTGACACTGAAGCTTTCTTT. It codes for CASSSGPDTEAFF.

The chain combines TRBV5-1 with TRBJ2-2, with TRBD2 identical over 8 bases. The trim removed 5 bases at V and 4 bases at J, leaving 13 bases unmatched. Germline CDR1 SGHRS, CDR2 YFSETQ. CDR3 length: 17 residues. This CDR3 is CASRVYLGGAGTGELFF. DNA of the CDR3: TGCGCCAGCAGGGTGTACCTCGGGGGGGCCGGCACCGGGGAGCTGTTTTTT.

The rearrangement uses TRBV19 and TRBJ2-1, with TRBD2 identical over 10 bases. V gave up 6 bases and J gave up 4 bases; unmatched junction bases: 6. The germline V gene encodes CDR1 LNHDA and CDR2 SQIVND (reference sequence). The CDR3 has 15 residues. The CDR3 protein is CASSRLAGLYNEQFF. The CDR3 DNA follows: TGTGCCAGTAGCCGACTAGCGGGCCTATACAATGAGCAGTTCTTC. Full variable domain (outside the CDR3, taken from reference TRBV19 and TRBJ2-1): DGGITQSPKYLFRKEGQNVTLSCEQNLNHDAMYWYRQDPGQGLRLIYYSQIVNDFQKGDIAEGYSVSREKKESFPLTVTSAQKNPTAFYLCASSRLAGLYNEQFFGPGTRLTVL.

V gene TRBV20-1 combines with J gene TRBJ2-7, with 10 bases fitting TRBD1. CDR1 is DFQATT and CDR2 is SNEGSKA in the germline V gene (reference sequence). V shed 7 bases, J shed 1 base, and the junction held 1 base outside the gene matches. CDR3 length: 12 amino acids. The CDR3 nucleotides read TGCAGTGTGGGACAGGGGTCCTACGAGCAGTACTTC. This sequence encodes CSVGQGSYEQYF.

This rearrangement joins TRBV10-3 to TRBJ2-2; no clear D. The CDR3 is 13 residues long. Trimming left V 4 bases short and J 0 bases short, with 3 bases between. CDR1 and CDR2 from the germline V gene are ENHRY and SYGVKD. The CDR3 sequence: CAISGANTGELFF. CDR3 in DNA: TGTGCCATCAGTGGTGCGAACACCGGGGAGCTGTTTTTT.

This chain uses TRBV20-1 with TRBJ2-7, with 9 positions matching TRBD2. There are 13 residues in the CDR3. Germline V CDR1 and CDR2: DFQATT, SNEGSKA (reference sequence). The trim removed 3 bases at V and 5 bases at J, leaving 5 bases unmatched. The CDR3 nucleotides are TGCAGTGCTAGGAATAGCGGGAGCCACGAGCAGTACTTC. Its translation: CSARNSGSHEQYF.

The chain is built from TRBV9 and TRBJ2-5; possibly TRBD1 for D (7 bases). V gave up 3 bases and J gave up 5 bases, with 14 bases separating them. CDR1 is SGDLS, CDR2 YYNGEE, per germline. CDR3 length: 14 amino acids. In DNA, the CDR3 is TGTGCCAGCAGCGCGACAGGGAGGTGGGAGACCCAGTACTTC. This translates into CASSATGRWETQYF.

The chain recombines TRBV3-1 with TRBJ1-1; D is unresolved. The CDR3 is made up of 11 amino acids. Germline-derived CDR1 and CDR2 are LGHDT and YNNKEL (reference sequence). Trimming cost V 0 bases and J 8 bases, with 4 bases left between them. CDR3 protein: CASSQDHEAFF. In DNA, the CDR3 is TGTGCCAGCAGCCAAGATCACGAAGCTTTCTTT.

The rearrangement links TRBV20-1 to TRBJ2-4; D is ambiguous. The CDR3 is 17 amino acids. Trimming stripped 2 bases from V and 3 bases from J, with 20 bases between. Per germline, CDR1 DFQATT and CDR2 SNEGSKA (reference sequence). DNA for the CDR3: TGCAGTGCTAGACGGGTTAGCTCAGTTTTCGGCAAAAACATTCAGTACTTC. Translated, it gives CSARRVSSVFGKNIQYF.

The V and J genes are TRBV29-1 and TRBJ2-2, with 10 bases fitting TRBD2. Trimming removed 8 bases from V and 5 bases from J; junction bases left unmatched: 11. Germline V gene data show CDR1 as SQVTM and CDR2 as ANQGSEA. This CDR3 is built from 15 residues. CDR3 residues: CSTYLAGDWTGELFF. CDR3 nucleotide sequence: TGCAGCACCTACCTAGCGGGAGATTGGACCGGGGAGCTGTTTTTT.

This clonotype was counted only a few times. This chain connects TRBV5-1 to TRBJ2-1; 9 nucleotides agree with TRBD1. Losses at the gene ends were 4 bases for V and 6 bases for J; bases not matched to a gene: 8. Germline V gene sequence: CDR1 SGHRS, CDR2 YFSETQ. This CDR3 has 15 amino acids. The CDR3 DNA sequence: TGCGCCAGCAGCCAGTACGGGACAGGGCCCAATGAGCAGTTCTTC. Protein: CASSQYGTGPNEQFF.

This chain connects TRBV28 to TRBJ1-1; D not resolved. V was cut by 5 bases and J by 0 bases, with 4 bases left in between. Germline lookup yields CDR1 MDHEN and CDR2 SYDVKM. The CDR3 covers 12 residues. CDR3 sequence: CASSQMNTEAFF. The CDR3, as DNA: TGTGCCAGCAGTCAAATGAACACTGAAGCTTTCTTT.

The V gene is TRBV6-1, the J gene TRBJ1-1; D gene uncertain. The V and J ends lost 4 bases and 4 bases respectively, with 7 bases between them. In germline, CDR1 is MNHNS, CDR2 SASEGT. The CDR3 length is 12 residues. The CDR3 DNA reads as TGTGCCAGCAGTGTAGGGAGCACTGAAGCTTTCTTT. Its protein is CASSVGSTEAFF.

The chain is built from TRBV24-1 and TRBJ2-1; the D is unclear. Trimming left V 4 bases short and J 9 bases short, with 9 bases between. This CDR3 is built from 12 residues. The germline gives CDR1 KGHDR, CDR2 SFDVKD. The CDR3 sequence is CATSDAHGEQFF. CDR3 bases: TGTGCCACCAGTGACGCACATGGTGAGCAGTTCTTC.

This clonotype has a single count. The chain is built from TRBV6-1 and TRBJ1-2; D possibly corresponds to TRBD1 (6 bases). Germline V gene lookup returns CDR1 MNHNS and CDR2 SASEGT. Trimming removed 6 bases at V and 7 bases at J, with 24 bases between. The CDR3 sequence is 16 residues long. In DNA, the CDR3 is TGTGCCAGCAGCCAACTCACAGGGCTCGAGGGGGGTGGCTACACCTTC. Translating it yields CASSQLTGLEGGGYTF.

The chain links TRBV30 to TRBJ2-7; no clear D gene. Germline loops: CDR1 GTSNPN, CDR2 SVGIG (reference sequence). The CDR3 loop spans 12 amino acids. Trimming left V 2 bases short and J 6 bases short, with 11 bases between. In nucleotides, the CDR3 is TGTGCCTGGAGTAATGGACCCCTCGAGCAGTACTTC. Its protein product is CAWSNGPLEQYF.